These 14 T cell receptor beta chains originate from one sample sequenced in a study of vaccination and CD4 T cells after COVID-19. Sequencing of the DNA from cultured CD4+ T cells was carried out with the Oncomine TCR Beta short-read assay. The source of extracted genomic DNA was cultured CD4+ T cells. TCRdb re-analysed the PCR reads in MiXCR, keeping a single row per CDR3 protein. The repertoire holds 9,900 or so distinct CDR3 sequences, with 30% to 45% as singletons. Treatment denoted: roughly 11-day PBMC culture with coronavirus spike peptide pools or control peptides (ViraFEST assay). One should note that the unexposed donor's CD4+ T cells were collected before the COVID-19 pandemic (2011-2018). Antigens of these TCRs are unknown. Sequenced: CD4+ T cells from blood, cultured in vitro. All receptors come from a human donor in good health.

The chain links TRBV28 to TRBJ2-4; the D gene is possibly TRBD1 (6 bases). This CDR3 spans 15 amino acids. V lost 6 bases to trimming and J lost 3 bases, with 15 bases between them. Germline V gene sequence: CDR1 MDHEN, CDR2 SYDVKM. The CDR3: CASRLGGPLKNIQYF. As DNA, the CDR3 is TGTGCCAGCAGGTTAGGGGGACCTCTCAAAAACATTCAGTACTTC.

The J gene is TRBJ2-7, the V gene TRBV6-5; 11 bases are a match to TRBD2. The CDR3 length is 15 residues. J was trimmed by 2 bases and V by 0 bases; bases with no gene match: 0. Germline V gene data show CDR1 as MNHEY and CDR2 as SVGAGI. This CDR3 is CASSYSTSGAYEQYF. For the CDR3, the DNA is TGTGCCAGCAGTTACTCGACTAGCGGGGCCTACGAGCAGTACTTC.

J is TRBJ1-5 and V is TRBV5-1, with 9 nucleotides matching TRBD1. Per germline, CDR1 SGHRS and CDR2 YFSETQ. J gave up 8 bases and V 4 bases, and 13 bases lay outside the gene matches. The CDR3 is made up of 16 amino acids. The CDR3 sequence is CASSPTGTGSFEPQHF. DNA for the CDR3: TGCGCCAGCAGCCCCACCGGGACAGGGAGTTTTGAGCCCCAGCATTTT. Full variable domain (remainder filled in from reference TRBV5-1 and TRBJ1-5): KAGVTQTPRYLIKTRGQQVTLSCSPISGHRSVSWYQQTPGQGLQFLFEYFSETQRNKGNFPGRFSGRQFSNSRSEMNVSTLELGDSALYLCASSPTGTGSFEPQHFGDGTRLSIL.

The chain links TRBV19 to TRBJ2-2, with D tentatively TRBD1 or TRBD2 (5 bases each). CDR1 is LNHDA, CDR2 SQIVND, per germline (reference sequence). Deletions cut 3 bases from V and 0 bases from J, with 11 bases between. The CDR3 extends over 16 amino acids. The CDR3 loop reads CASSIRGDANTGELFF. The CDR3 region has the DNA TGTGCCAGTAGTATTCGGGGCGATGCGAACACCGGGGAGCTGTTTTTT.

V gene TRBV7-6 combines with J gene TRBJ2-1, with 12 bases matching TRBD2. V shed 2 bases, J shed 9 bases, and the junction held 8 bases outside the gene matches. The germline CDR1 and CDR2 sequences are SGHVS and FNYEAQ. The CDR3 is 16 amino acids. The CDR3 DNA sequence: TGTGCCAGCAGCTTATTGGCCCTAGCGGGAGGGTCTGAGCAGTTCTTC. Translating it yields CASSLLALAGGSEQFF.

The chain joins TRBV4-2 to TRBJ1-1, with 12 bases identical to TRBD1. Trimming removed 1 base from V and 6 bases from J; junction bases left unmatched: 6. The CDR3 spans 16 residues. CDR1 is LGHNA and CDR2 is YNFKEQ in the germline V gene. DNA for the CDR3: TGTGCCAGCAGCCAAGGGGACAGGGGGCGCCGGGCTGAAGCTTTCTTT. Translating it yields CASSQGDRGRRAEAFF.

The V call is TRBV10-3, the J call TRBJ2-1, with unresolved D. The CDR3 has 11 residues. From germline, CDR1 is ENHRY and CDR2 SYGVKD. V dropped 4 bases and J dropped 7 bases, with 5 bases sitting between them. CDR3 sequence (DNA): TGTGCCATCAGTGGATTGAATGAGCAGTTCTTC. Protein sequence: CAISGLNEQFF.

The chain uses TRBV28 and TRBJ2-5, with D unresolved. V lost 6 bases to trimming and J lost 5 bases, with 13 bases between them. This CDR3 has 13 residues. Per the germline V gene, CDR1 is MDHEN and CDR2 is SYDVKM. The CDR3 bases are TGTGCCAGCAGCTCCTCCCAGGTGGAGACCCAGTACTTC. Its protein is CASSSSQVETQYF.

The chain has TRBV28 and TRBJ1-2, with 7 bases fitting TRBD1. The trim removed 7 bases at V and 4 bases at J, leaving 6 bases unmatched. CDR1 and CDR2 (germline): MDHEN, SYDVKM. CDR3 length equals 13 residues. The CDR3 is CASTPDRIYGYTF. The CDR3 bases are TGTGCCAGCACCCCGGACAGGATCTATGGCTACACCTTC.

The chain uses TRBV7-9 and TRBJ1-1; TRBD1 aligns across 10 bases. V dropped 4 bases and J dropped 5; count of bases not matched to a gene: 10. CDR3 length equals 16 residues. The V gene's germline CDR1 is SEHNR and CDR2 FQNEAQ (reference sequence). CDR3 in DNA: TGTGCCAGCAGCTACGTGAGGACAGGGGGGAGTACTGAAGCTTTCTTT. Translating it yields CASSYVRTGGSTEAFF.

This chain uses TRBV7-9 with TRBJ2-5, with 7 bases matching TRBD2. The junction had 15 bases not matched to a gene; V was cut back by 2 bases and J by 3 bases. Per the germline V gene, CDR1 is SEHNR and CDR2 is FQNEAQ (reference sequence). The CDR3 runs to 18 residues. CDR3 in amino acids: CASSLRGWRASGKETQYF. CDR3 coding DNA: TGTGCCAGCAGCTTAAGAGGGTGGAGGGCTAGCGGTAAAGAGACCCAGTACTTC.

This clonotype showed up just a few times. The chain links TRBV6-5 to TRBJ1-5; D unclear. Trimming cost V 2 bases and J 0 bases, with 8 bases left between them. Germline-derived CDR1 and CDR2 are MNHEY and SVGAGI. This CDR3 contains 15 residues. The CDR3, as DNA: TGTGCCAGCAGTTACAGACTGGGTAGCAATCAGCCCCAGCATTTT. It yields the protein CASSYRLGSNQPQHF.

This clonotype was recorded a few times. The rearrangement links TRBV11-3 to TRBJ2-1; TRBD2 matches at 9 bases. J lost 4 bases, V lost 1 base, and 5 bases had no gene match. This CDR3 contains 16 residues. Per the germline V gene, CDR1 is SGHNT and CDR2 is YENEEA. CDR3 sequence (DNA): TGTGCCAGCAGCTTAGGATTTAGCGGGGGTTACAATGAGCAGTTCTTC. Protein product: CASSLGFSGGYNEQFF.

Only one count was recorded for this clonotype. The chain has TRBV11-2 and TRBJ2-5; no clear D gene. The V and J ends lost 0 bases and 2 bases respectively, with 4 bases between them. Germline CDR1 and CDR2: SGHAT and FQNNGV. The CDR3 is made up of 13 amino acids. The CDR3 DNA reads as TGTGCCAGCAGCTTAGATCTACAAGAGACCCAGTACTTC. This gives the protein CASSLDLQETQYF. Full variable domain (outside the CDR3, taken from reference TRBV11-2 and TRBJ2-5): EAGVAQSPRYKIIEKRQSVAFWCNPISGHATLYWYQQILGQGPKLLIQFQNNGVVDDSQLPKDRFSAERLKGVDSTLKIQPAKLEDSAVYLCASSLDLQETQYFGPGTRLLVL.